The T cell receptor beta chain under discussion was sequenced for a study of beta chain features in type 1 diabetes. This clone was observed a few times. TCRB transcripts that were expressed got sequenced, as all of the isolated RNA had been reverse transcribed. The assay was immunoSEQ multiplex PCR, and TCRdb's table has in-frame clones only and misses some. The top ten clones hold roughly 7% of a sample with about 320,000 clones, 14% of them seen once. The V end was cut by 3 bases, the J end by 9 bases, with 18 bases between. The CDR3 has 16 amino acids. Germline loops: CDR1 MGHRA, CDR2 YSYEKL. The receptor comes from a man under 40 in good health. The specimen was central memory CD4+ T cells from blood. The chain carries TRBV4-1 and TRBJ1-6, with TRBD1 as a possible D gene (6 bases). Here the CDR3 reads CASSHPRQARSSPLHF. In nucleotides, the CDR3 is TGCGCCAGCAGCCACCCTCGACAGGCGAGGAGTTCACCCCTCCACTTT.